Reported below is one TCR beta chain. This sample stems from a study of blood T cell repertoires in COVID-19. Study overall: Spain, Italy and the United States supplied samples that represented acute and convalescent COVID-19. PBMCs, B-cell-depleted T cells, or T cells provided the cDNA or gDNA that made up the material.

V was pared by 7 bases and J by 4 bases, with 16 bases between. Germline assignment: CDR1 SNHLY and CDR2 FYNNEI. This CDR3 has 14 amino acids. Authors' analysis steps: Nucleated cell number was recorded as an estimate derived from reference gene primer amplification. The repertoire was sequenced with immunoSEQ multiplex PCR; TCRdb's copy has only in-frame clones and lacks some. The D gene and trimming were derived from the DNA, and the V and J assignments and clone size from that table. In the table there are approximately 190,000 clones, 70% to 90% of which are singletons. Sequenced material: peripheral blood. The chain carries TRBV2 and TRBJ2-5; tentatively, D is TRBD1 (6 bases). The TCR comes from a man aged 55 to 70 with active or convalescent COVID-19. Here the CDR3 reads CASKSRGIVETQYF. The CDR3 nucleotides read TGTGCCAGCAAGTCCAGGGGAATAGTAGAGACCCAGTACTTC.